One sample yielded the 2 T cell receptor beta chains listed below, sequenced in a study of cytomegalovirus exposure and HLA in healthy donors. With 60 Vbeta and 13 Jbeta primers, the PCR was carried out. Produced via immunoSEQ multiplex PCR; TCRdb's table is partial and in-frame only. The table lists some 160,000 clones, approximately 80% of them singletons. The sequenced material came from PBMCs. These TCRs come from a male donor in good health and CMV-seronegative.

CDR3 bases: TGTGCCAGCAGCTTAACGGGACTAGCGGGAGAGACCCAGTACTTC. Protein: CASSLTGLAGETQYF. The chain recombines TRBV7-3 with TRBJ2-5; the match to TRBD2 covers 12 bases. The CDR3 is made up of 15 amino acids. With 0 bases clipped from V and 4 bases from J, the junction kept 0 bases outside the gene matches. Germline CDR1 SGHTA, CDR2 FQGTGA.

V gene TRBV4-1 combines with J gene TRBJ2-3, with 14 bases identical to TRBD2. V lost 4 bases to trimming and J lost 0 bases; unmatched junction nucleotides: 6. Germline CDR1 MGHRA, CDR2 YSYEKL. This CDR3 is built from 18 residues. Written as DNA, the CDR3 is TGCGCCAGCAGCCCCCTGGGGACTAGCGGGAGAAGCACAGATACGCAGTATTTT. This encodes CASSPLGTSGRSTDTQYF.